Listed below are T cell receptor beta chains from one sample, sequenced in a study of T cells after yellow fever vaccination. TCRdb independently ran MiXCR on the 5' RACE reads; one entry per CDR3 protein. The table records approximately 600,000 distinct CDR3 sequences, about 12% of them present only once. Material: PBMCs, obtained on the day of the yellow fever booster vaccination. These receptors were obtained from a young man who received the YFV17D yellow fever vaccine. Both conserved end residues are part of each CDR3. Each record gives: clone size, D gene, V gene, J gene, CDR3 DNA, CDR3 protein. A D gene is named only where the DNA matches it firmly. Clone sizes are given selectively: once, few, many, or a class where the clone is expanded.

clone_size: many; d_call: .; v_call: TRBV7-2; j_call: TRBJ2-3; cdr3_nt: TGTGCCAGCAGCTTAGCCCGGGAAGATACGCAGTATTTT; cdr3_aa: CASSLAREDTQYF
clone_size: .; d_call: TRBD1; v_call: TRBV10-2; j_call: TRBJ1-6; cdr3_nt: TGCGCCAGCAGTCGGGACAGGGGGCTTATTGATTCACCCCTCCACTTT; cdr3_aa: CASSRDRGLIDSPLHF
clone_size: few; d_call: TRBD1; v_call: TRBV6-1; j_call: TRBJ2-3; cdr3_nt: TGTGCCAGCAGTCCCGAAAGGGACAGATATGACACAGATACGCAGTATTTT; cdr3_aa: CASSPERDRYDTDTQYF
clone_size: few; d_call: .; v_call: TRBV10-2; j_call: TRBJ1-3; cdr3_nt: TGCGCCAGCAGTGAGGACGAACCCGCCATCTCTGGAAACACCATATATTTT; cdr3_aa: CASSEDEPAISGNTIYF
clone_size: few; d_call: TRBD2; v_call: TRBV9; j_call: TRBJ2-2; cdr3_nt: TGTGCCAGCAGCGTAGTCGGGGGGGGCCACACCGGGGAGCTGTTTTTT; cdr3_aa: CASSVVGGGHTGELFF
clone_size: .; d_call: .; v_call: TRBV7-9; j_call: TRBJ2-1; cdr3_nt: TGTGCCAGCAGCTTAGGGCTAGGGAATCTTGAGCAGTTCTTC; cdr3_aa: CASSLGLGNLEQFF
clone_size: .; d_call: TRBD2; v_call: TRBV10-3; j_call: TRBJ2-7; cdr3_nt: TGTGCCATCAGTGAGTCGGGAGGGGTGCTCGAGCAGTACTTC; cdr3_aa: CAISESGGVLEQYF
clone_size: .; d_call: .; v_call: TRBV2; j_call: TRBJ2-7; cdr3_nt: TGTGCCTGCTGCCAAGGCCCCGCTCCTAGCTACAGATCCTACGAGCAGTACTTC; cdr3_aa: CACCQGPAPSYRSYEQYF
clone_size: .; d_call: .; v_call: TRBV25-1; j_call: TRBJ2-2; cdr3_nt: TGTGCCAGCCGACCCGAACTCTACACCGGGGAGCTGTTTTTT; cdr3_aa: CASRPELYTGELFF
clone_size: few; d_call: TRBD2; v_call: TRBV4-3; j_call: TRBJ2-1; cdr3_nt: TGCGCCAGCAGCCAAGAGCCCCAGGGTAGCGGGAGCGACAATGAGCAGTTCTTC; cdr3_aa: CASSQEPQGSGSDNEQFF
clone_size: .; d_call: .; v_call: TRBV29-1; j_call: TRBJ2-1; cdr3_nt: TGCAGCGTTTCCGGGACTGACAATGAGCAGTTCTTC; cdr3_aa: CSVSGTDNEQFF
clone_size: .; d_call: .; v_call: TRBV18; j_call: TRBJ2-5; cdr3_nt: TGTGCCAGCTCACCAAAGGGGATTGATGGGACCCAGTACTTC; cdr3_aa: CASSPKGIDGTQYF
clone_size: .; d_call: TRBD2; v_call: TRBV7-7; j_call: TRBJ2-1; cdr3_nt: TGTGCTAGCAGCTCCAAGACTAGCTCGAATGAGCAGTTCTTC; cdr3_aa: CASSSKTSSNEQFF
clone_size: few; d_call: TRBD1; v_call: TRBV19; j_call: TRBJ2-1; cdr3_nt: TGTGCCAGTAGTATCACAGGGGGGAATGAGCAGTTCTTC; cdr3_aa: CASSITGGNEQFF
clone_size: .; d_call: .; v_call: TRBV20-1; j_call: TRBJ2-1; cdr3_nt: TGCGCCCCCGGATCCTCCTACAATGAGCAGTTCTTC; cdr3_aa: CAPGSSYNEQFF
clone_size: .; d_call: .; v_call: TRBV5-1; j_call: TRBJ2-1; cdr3_nt: TGCGCCAGCACTTCGGCGATCTCCTACAATGAGCAGTTCTTC; cdr3_aa: CASTSAISYNEQFF
clone_size: .; d_call: .; v_call: TRBV19; j_call: TRBJ2-4; cdr3_nt: TGTGCCAGCGTACAGCCTTGGGAAAACATTCAGTACTTC; cdr3_aa: CASVQPWENIQYF
clone_size: .; d_call: .; v_call: TRBV21-1; j_call: TRBJ1-5; cdr3_nt: TGTGCCAGCAGTCCTACAGGGGACGGGCCCCAGCATTTT; cdr3_aa: CASSPTGDGPQHF
clone_size: few; d_call: .; v_call: TRBV29-1; j_call: TRBJ1-2; cdr3_nt: TGCAGCGTTGCATGGGGGACCTATGGCTACACCTTC; cdr3_aa: CSVAWGTYGYTF
clone_size: .; d_call: .; v_call: TRBV7-7; j_call: TRBJ2-5; cdr3_nt: TGTGCTAGCAGCTCAGGGGGGACCTCAAGGGAGACCCAGTACTTC; cdr3_aa: CASSSGGTSRETQYF
clone_size: few; d_call: TRBD1; v_call: TRBV5-1; j_call: TRBJ1-2; cdr3_nt: TGCGCCAGCAGCTACAGGGACAGGGGCTCGGAAAACTATGGCTACACCTTC; cdr3_aa: CASSYRDRGSENYGYTF
clone_size: .; d_call: TRBD1; v_call: TRBV7-3; j_call: TRBJ2-3; cdr3_nt: TGTGCCAGCAGCTCATCAGGGGGCCGACGTTACGCAGATACGCAGTATTTT; cdr3_aa: CASSSSGGRRYADTQYF
clone_size: .; d_call: TRBD1; v_call: TRBV10-3; j_call: TRBJ2-1; cdr3_nt: TGTGCCGCAGGACAGGGCAATGAGCAGTTCTTC; cdr3_aa: CAAGQGNEQFF
clone_size: few; d_call: .; v_call: TRBV18; j_call: TRBJ2-3; cdr3_nt: TGTGCCAGCTCACCAACTTTTGGGAGCACAGATACGCAGTATTTT; cdr3_aa: CASSPTFGSTDTQYF
clone_size: few; d_call: TRBD2; v_call: TRBV12-3/TRBV12-4; j_call: TRBJ2-7; cdr3_nt: TGTGCCAGCAGTCCCGGGACTAGCGGGAGGAGTTACGAGCAGTACTTC; cdr3_aa: CASSPGTSGRSYEQYF
clone_size: few; d_call: .; v_call: TRBV6-5; j_call: TRBJ2-7; cdr3_nt: TGTGCCAGCAGTTACTCGTCGGGACGGGGCGAGCAGTACTTC; cdr3_aa: CASSYSSGRGEQYF
clone_size: few; d_call: .; v_call: TRBV20-1; j_call: TRBJ2-6; cdr3_nt: TGCAGTGCTAGCAAGGGGACTGGGGCCAACGTCCTGACTTTC; cdr3_aa: CSASKGTGANVLTF
clone_size: few; d_call: .; v_call: TRBV7-2; j_call: TRBJ2-1; cdr3_nt: TGTGCCAGCAGCTTACGGTTATATGAGCAGTTCTTC; cdr3_aa: CASSLRLYEQFF
clone_size: few; d_call: .; v_call: TRBV7-3; j_call: TRBJ2-2; cdr3_nt: TGTGCCAGCAGCGAGCGGGCCTACGCGAACACCGGGGAGCTGTTTTTT; cdr3_aa: CASSERAYANTGELFF
clone_size: many; d_call: TRBD1; v_call: TRBV24-1; j_call: TRBJ2-5; cdr3_nt: TGTGCCACCAGTGGTCCGACAGGGGTAGAGACCCAGTACTTC; cdr3_aa: CATSGPTGVETQYF
clone_size: few; d_call: .; v_call: TRBV20-1; j_call: TRBJ2-1; cdr3_nt: TGCAGTGCTCTTTTCGCACGGGGACTCCCGAGACGGAATGAGCAGTTCTTC; cdr3_aa: CSALFARGLPRRNEQFF
clone_size: many; d_call: TRBD2; v_call: TRBV20-1; j_call: TRBJ2-7; cdr3_nt: TGCAGTGCTAGCCGTCTAGCGGGAGGACGAGGTGACAAGCAGTACTTC; cdr3_aa: CSASRLAGGRGDKQYF
clone_size: .; d_call: .; v_call: TRBV6-1; j_call: TRBJ2-1; cdr3_nt: TGTGCCAGCAACCACCGTCTAGCGACATACAATGAGCAGTTCTTC; cdr3_aa: CASNHRLATYNEQFF
clone_size: many; d_call: .; v_call: TRBV12-5; j_call: TRBJ1-1; cdr3_nt: TGTGCTAGTTTTGCCTCGGAGGGTTTGACTGAAGCTTTCTTT; cdr3_aa: CASFASEGLTEAFF
clone_size: .; d_call: .; v_call: TRBV5-1; j_call: TRBJ2-3; cdr3_nt: TGCGCCAGCAGCCGGAAGCTCGGGAGTCTTTCAGATACGCAGTATTTT; cdr3_aa: CASSRKLGSLSDTQYF
clone_size: .; d_call: TRBD2; v_call: TRBV7-2; j_call: TRBJ2-7; cdr3_nt: TGTGCCAGCAGCTCTTCCCTTGGGAGGGCCTACGAGCAGTACTTC; cdr3_aa: CASSSSLGRAYEQYF
clone_size: .; d_call: TRBD2; v_call: TRBV6-1; j_call: TRBJ2-3; cdr3_nt: TGTGCCAGCAGTAAGCGGGAGGATGGTACAGATACGCAGTATTTT; cdr3_aa: CASSKREDGTDTQYF
clone_size: .; d_call: TRBD2; v_call: TRBV20-1; j_call: TRBJ2-2; cdr3_nt: TGCAGTGCTAGACTAGCGGGAGTGAACACCGGGGAGCTGTTTTTT; cdr3_aa: CSARLAGVNTGELFF
clone_size: .; d_call: .; v_call: TRBV7-9; j_call: TRBJ2-3; cdr3_nt: TGTGCCAGCAGCTTAGAGTACAGCACAGATACGCAGTATTTT; cdr3_aa: CASSLEYSTDTQYF
clone_size: few; d_call: .; v_call: TRBV7-9; j_call: TRBJ2-3; cdr3_nt: TGTGCCAGCAGCTTACCCGCCCCTCTAGATACGCAGTATTTT; cdr3_aa: CASSLPAPLDTQYF
clone_size: few; d_call: .; v_call: TRBV5-4; j_call: TRBJ2-7; cdr3_nt: TGTGCCAGCAGCTTGGATGAGGGCCGGAGCTCCTACGAGCAGTACTTC; cdr3_aa: CASSLDEGRSSYEQYF
clone_size: once; d_call: TRBD2; v_call: TRBV6-5; j_call: TRBJ2-1; cdr3_nt: TGTGCCAGCAGTCACAAAAACCTACTAGCGGCCGAGCAGTTCTTC; cdr3_aa: CASSHKNLLAAEQFF
clone_size: .; d_call: TRBD1; v_call: TRBV5-1; j_call: TRBJ1-1; cdr3_nt: TGCGCCAGCAGCAGGGACAGCCAAGGGAACACTGAAGCTTTCTTT; cdr3_aa: CASSRDSQGNTEAFF
clone_size: few; d_call: TRBD1; v_call: TRBV4-1; j_call: TRBJ1-2; cdr3_nt: TGCGCCAGCAGCCAGTTAGACAGGGAAGGCTACGGGTATGGCTACACCTTC; cdr3_aa: CASSQLDREGYGYGYTF
clone_size: few; d_call: TRBD2; v_call: TRBV4-3; j_call: TRBJ2-7; cdr3_nt: TGCGCCAGCAGCCAAGATAACAGCGGGATGTTCGAGCAGTACTTC; cdr3_aa: CASSQDNSGMFEQYF
clone_size: few; d_call: TRBD1; v_call: TRBV20-1; j_call: TRBJ2-5; cdr3_nt: TGCAGTGCTAGAGGGGGACAGGCCGGGGAGACCCAGTACTTC; cdr3_aa: CSARGGQAGETQYF
clone_size: many; d_call: .; v_call: TRBV7-8; j_call: TRBJ2-6; cdr3_nt: TGTGCCAGCAGCTTAGAGAGCTTTGGGGCCAACGTCCTGACTTTC; cdr3_aa: CASSLESFGANVLTF
clone_size: few; d_call: .; v_call: TRBV5-4; j_call: TRBJ2-3; cdr3_nt: TGTGCCAGCAGCCCGGACTCGGCAGATACGCAGTATTTT; cdr3_aa: CASSPDSADTQYF
clone_size: .; d_call: TRBD2; v_call: TRBV30; j_call: TRBJ2-1; cdr3_nt: TGTGCCTGGAGTGCAGGACTAGCGGGAGTTGGTGAGCAGTTCTTC; cdr3_aa: CAWSAGLAGVGEQFF
clone_size: .; d_call: .; v_call: TRBV6-2/TRBV6-3; j_call: TRBJ1-5; cdr3_nt: TGTGCCAGCGGACGGAACAATCAGCCCCAGCATTTT; cdr3_aa: CASGRNNQPQHF
clone_size: .; d_call: TRBD1; v_call: TRBV27; j_call: TRBJ2-7; cdr3_nt: TGTGCCAGCAGTTCAAGGACAGGGATATCCTACGAGCAGTACTTC; cdr3_aa: CASSSRTGISYEQYF
clone_size: few; d_call: .; v_call: TRBV27; j_call: TRBJ2-3; cdr3_nt: TGTGCCAGCAGCCAAACCCCACCGCTAAGCAGGGATACGCAGTATTTT; cdr3_aa: CASSQTPPLSRDTQYF
clone_size: many; d_call: .; v_call: TRBV5-1; j_call: TRBJ1-1; cdr3_nt: TGCGCCAGCAGCTTAGGACAGAGTAACACTGAAGCTTTCTTT; cdr3_aa: CASSLGQSNTEAFF
clone_size: .; d_call: .; v_call: TRBV14; j_call: TRBJ2-7; cdr3_nt: TGTGCCAGCAGCCAAGATCCCGGGAACGAGCAGTACTTC; cdr3_aa: CASSQDPGNEQYF